Listed below are T cell receptor beta chains from one sample, sequenced in a study of T cell repertoires and HLA-DP antigens. Their antigen targets remain unknown. The data were produced by immunoSEQ multiplex PCR, yet TCRdb's version contains in-frame clones alone and is incomplete. In the table there are about 89,000 clones, about 89% of which are singletons. What was sequenced was CD4+ T cells from PBMCs. The source is a man aged 45-60 years in good health and CMV-seronegative. Both conserved end residues are part of each CDR3. Fields, in order: J gene, clone size, V gene, D gene, CDR3 protein, CDR3 DNA. The D gene is left open where the match is weak. Clone size is stated in some rows and not others, as once, few, many or a class when expanded.

TRBJ2-2 | - | TRBV19 | - | CASSKTRIIPVNTGELFF | TGTGCCAGTAGTAAGACCAGAATAATCCCCGTCAACACCGGGGAGCTGTTTTTT
TRBJ2-7 | - | TRBV21-1 | - | CASSTYTGTGVDEQYF | TGTGCCAGCAGCACCTATACTGGGACAGGGGTCGATGAGCAGTACTTC
TRBJ2-4 | - | TRBV5-5 | TRBD1 | CASSGGVLPGQGIIDF | TGTGCCAGCAGCGGAGGAGTGCTCCCGGGACAGGGAATCATAGACTTC
TRBJ2-1 | - | TRBV27 | TRBD1 | CASSRRGTGVLYNEQFF | TGTGCCAGCAGCCGTAGGGGTACAGGGGTTCTGTACAATGAGCAGTTCTTC
TRBJ2-7 | few | TRBV5-1 | - | CASSRDGRTSYEQYF | TGCGCCAGCAGCCGCGACGGAAGAACCTCCTACGAGCAGTACTTC
TRBJ2-2 | - | TRBV18 | TRBD1 | CASSSEQGARAGELFF | TGTGCCAGCTCATCCGAGCAGGGGGCACGGGCCGGGGAGCTGTTTTTT
TRBJ1-1 | - | TRBV6-1 | TRBD1 | CASDRANTEAFF | TGTGCCAGTGACAGGGCGAACACTGAAGCTTTCTTT
TRBJ2-6 | - | TRBV27 | - | CASSFGGTSGGANVLTF | TGTGCCAGCAGTTTCGGCGGGACCTCGGGTGGGGCCAACGTCCTGACTTTC
TRBJ2-3 | - | TRBV19 | - | CASSTSLVSTDTQYF | TGTGCCAGTAGTACCTCACTAGTTTCGACAGATACGCAGTATTTT
TRBJ2-1 | - | TRBV5-1 | - | CASSSSGSYNEQFF | TGCGCCAGCAGCTCCAGCGGTTCCTACAATGAGCAGTTCTTC
TRBJ2-1 | - | TRBV5-1 | - | CASSLRNNEQFF | TGCGCCAGCAGCCTAAGAAACAATGAGCAGTTCTTC
TRBJ2-2 | - | TRBV2 | - | CASSMTAFTGELFF | TGTGCCAGCAGTATGACAGCTTTCACCGGGGAGCTGTTTTTT
TRBJ2-1 | - | TRBV7-9 | TRBD2 | CASSLGRLAPSSYNEQFF | TGTGCCAGCAGCTTAGGTCGACTAGCGCCGAGCTCCTACAATGAGCAGTTCTTC
TRBJ1-5 | - | TRBV7-6 | TRBD1 | CASSASDRGRSNQPQHF | TGTGCCAGCAGCGCCAGTGACAGGGGCCGTAGCAATCAGCCCCAGCATTTT
TRBJ1-2 | many | TRBV9 | TRBD1 | CASSGTGYGYTF | TGTGCCAGCAGCGGGACAGGGTATGGCTACACCTTC
TRBJ2-3 | - | TRBV5-1 | TRBD2 | CASSLGLAGGSTDTQYF | TGCGCCAGCAGCTTAGGACTAGCGGGGGGAAGCACAGATACGCAGTATTTT
TRBJ1-1 | few | TRBV6-1 | - | CASNRGGDTEAFF | TGTGCCAGCAACCGGGGGGGGGACACTGAAGCTTTCTTT